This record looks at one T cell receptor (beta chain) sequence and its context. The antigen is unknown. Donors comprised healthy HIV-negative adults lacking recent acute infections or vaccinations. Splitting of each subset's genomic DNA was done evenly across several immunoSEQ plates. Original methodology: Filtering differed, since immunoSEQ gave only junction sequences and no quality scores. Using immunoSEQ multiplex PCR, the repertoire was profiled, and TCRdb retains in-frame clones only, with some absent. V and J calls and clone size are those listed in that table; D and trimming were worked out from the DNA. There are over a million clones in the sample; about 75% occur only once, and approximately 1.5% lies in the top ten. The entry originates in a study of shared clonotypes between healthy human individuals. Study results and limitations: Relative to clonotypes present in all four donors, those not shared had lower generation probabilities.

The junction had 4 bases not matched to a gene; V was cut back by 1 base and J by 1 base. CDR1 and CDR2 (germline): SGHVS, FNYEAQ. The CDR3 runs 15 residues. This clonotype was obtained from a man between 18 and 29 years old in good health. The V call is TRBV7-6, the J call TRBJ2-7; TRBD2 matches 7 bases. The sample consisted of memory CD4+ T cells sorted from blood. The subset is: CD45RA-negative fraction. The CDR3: CASSLEAGPSYEQYF. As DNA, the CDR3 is TGTGCCAGCAGCTTAGAAGCGGGGCCTTCCTACGAGCAGTACTTC.